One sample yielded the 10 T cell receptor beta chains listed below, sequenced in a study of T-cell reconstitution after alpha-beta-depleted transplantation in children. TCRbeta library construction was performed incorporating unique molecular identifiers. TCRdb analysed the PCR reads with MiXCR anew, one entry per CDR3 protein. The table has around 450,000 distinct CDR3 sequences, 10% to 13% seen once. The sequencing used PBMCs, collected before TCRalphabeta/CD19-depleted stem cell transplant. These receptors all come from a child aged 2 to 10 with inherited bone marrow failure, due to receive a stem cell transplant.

The CDR3 DNA reads TGCAGTGCTAGAGACCCCGGACTAGCGCATTACAATGAGCAGTTCTTC. This gives the protein CSARDPGLAHYNEQFF. The J gene is TRBJ2-1, the V gene TRBV20-1; 9 positions match TRBD2. The V gene's germline CDR1 is DFQATT and CDR2 SNEGSKA (reference sequence). This CDR3 region has 16 residues. V lost 0 bases to trimming and J lost 4 bases; unmatched junction nucleotides: 7.

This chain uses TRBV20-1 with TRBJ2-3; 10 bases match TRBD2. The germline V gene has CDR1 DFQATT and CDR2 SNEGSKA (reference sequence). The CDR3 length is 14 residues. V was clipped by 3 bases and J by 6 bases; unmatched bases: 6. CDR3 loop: CSASPGLAVDTQYF. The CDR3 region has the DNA TGCAGTGCTAGCCCAGGACTAGCGGTGGATACGCAGTATTTT.

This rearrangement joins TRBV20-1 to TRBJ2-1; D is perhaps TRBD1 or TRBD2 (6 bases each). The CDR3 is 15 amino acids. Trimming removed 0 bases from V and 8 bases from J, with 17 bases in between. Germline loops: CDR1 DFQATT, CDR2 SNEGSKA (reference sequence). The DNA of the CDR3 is TGCAGTGCTAGAGATTTGGGGGGCCTTCGGGATGAGCAGTTCTTC. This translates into CSARDLGGLRDEQFF.

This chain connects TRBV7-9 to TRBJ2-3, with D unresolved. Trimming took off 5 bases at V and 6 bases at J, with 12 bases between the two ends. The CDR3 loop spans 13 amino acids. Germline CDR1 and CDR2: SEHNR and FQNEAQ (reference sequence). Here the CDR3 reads CASSPPLADTQYF. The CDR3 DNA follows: TGTGCCAGCAGCCCCCCCCTGGCTGATACGCAGTATTTT.

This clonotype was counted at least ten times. CDR3 protein: CASSLALPHEQYF. Here the CDR3 DNA reads TGTGCCAGCAGCTTAGCCCTCCCCCACGAGCAGTACTTC. The genes are TRBV7-2 and TRBJ2-7; no definite D call. V was shortened by 0 bases and J by 5 bases, with 8 bases between the two germline ends. Germline CDR1 SGHTA, CDR2 FQGNSA. This CDR3 contains 13 residues.

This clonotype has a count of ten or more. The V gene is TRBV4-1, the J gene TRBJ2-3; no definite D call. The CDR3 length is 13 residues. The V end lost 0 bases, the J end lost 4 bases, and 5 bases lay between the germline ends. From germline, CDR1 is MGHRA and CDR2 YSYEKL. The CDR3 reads CASSQERPDTQYF. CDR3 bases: TGCGCCAGCAGCCAAGAGAGGCCAGATACGCAGTATTTT.

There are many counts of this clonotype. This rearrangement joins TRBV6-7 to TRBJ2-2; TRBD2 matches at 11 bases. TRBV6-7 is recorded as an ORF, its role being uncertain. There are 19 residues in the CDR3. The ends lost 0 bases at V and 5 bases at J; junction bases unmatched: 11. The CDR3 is CASSYSKFPSGRKTGELFF. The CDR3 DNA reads TGTGCCAGCAGTTACTCTAAGTTCCCTAGCGGGAGGAAAACCGGGGAGCTGTTTTTT.

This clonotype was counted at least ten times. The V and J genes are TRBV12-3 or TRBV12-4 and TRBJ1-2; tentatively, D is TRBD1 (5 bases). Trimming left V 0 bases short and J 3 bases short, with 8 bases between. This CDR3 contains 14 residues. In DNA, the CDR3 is TGTGCCAGCAGTTTAGCCGCGGGGGACTATGGCTACACCTTC. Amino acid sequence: CASSLAAGDYGYTF.

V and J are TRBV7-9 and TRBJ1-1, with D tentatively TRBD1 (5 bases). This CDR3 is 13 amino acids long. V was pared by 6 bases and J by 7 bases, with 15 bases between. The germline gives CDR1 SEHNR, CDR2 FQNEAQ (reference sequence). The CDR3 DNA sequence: TGTGCCAGCAGGGTGACAGTGGCGGGTGAAGCTTTCTTT. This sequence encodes CASRVTVAGEAFF.

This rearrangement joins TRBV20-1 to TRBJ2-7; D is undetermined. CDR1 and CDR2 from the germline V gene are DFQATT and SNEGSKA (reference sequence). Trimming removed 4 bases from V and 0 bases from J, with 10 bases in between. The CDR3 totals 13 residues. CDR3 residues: CSATVSDSYEQYF. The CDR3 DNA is TGCAGTGCTACCGTGAGCGACTCCTACGAGCAGTACTTC.